These 9 T cell receptor beta chains originate from one sample sequenced in a study of cytomegalovirus exposure and HLA in healthy donors. PCR amplification relied on 60 Vbeta primers (plus 13 Jbeta primers). Profiled with immunoSEQ multiplex PCR; TCRdb holds only in-frame clones, not every one. The sample records 85,000 to 130,000 clones, about 71% being singletons. The source material was PBMCs. The receptors originated from a boy aged 10-17 years in good health and CMV-seronegative.

The chain uses TRBV30 and TRBJ2-1, with TRBD2 matching 13 bases. Unmatched junction bases numbered 11, after V lost 4 bases and J lost 5 bases. The CDR3 runs 17 residues. CDR1 and CDR2 from the germline V gene are GTSNPN and SVGIG (reference sequence). CDR3 protein: CAWTPYPGLAGNNEQFF. In DNA, the CDR3 is TGTGCCTGGACCCCCTACCCGGGACTAGCGGGAAACAATGAGCAGTTCTTC. Filled out from reference TRBV30 and TRBJ2-1, the complete variable domain reads SQTIHQWPATLVQPVGSPLSLECTVEGTSNPNLYWYRQAAGRGLQLLFYSVGIGQISSEVPQNLSASRPQDRQFILSSKKLLLSDSGFYLCAWTPYPGLAGNNEQFFGPGTRLTVL.

V gene TRBV5-1 combines with J gene TRBJ2-7, with 9 positions matching TRBD2. Germline CDR1 is SGHRS and CDR2 is YFSETQ. There are 19 residues in the CDR3. Trimming took 2 bases from V and 1 from J; bases not matched to a gene: 16. CDR3 sequence: CASSFRRDTTSGLSYEQYF. The CDR3 nucleotides read TGCGCCAGCAGCTTCCGCCGGGACACCACTAGCGGGCTTTCCTACGAGCAGTACTTC.

The chain employs TRBV5-1 and TRBJ2-3; 8 bases are shared with TRBD2. This CDR3 region has 14 residues. CDR1 and CDR2 (germline): SGHRS, YFSETQ. The V gene end was trimmed by 5 bases and the J gene end by 5 bases; junction bases not matched to a gene: 7. CDR3 amino acids: CASRLAAPQDTQYF. CDR3 in DNA: TGCGCCAGCAGACTAGCGGCCCCGCAAGATACGCAGTATTTT.

This sequence joins TRBV9 and TRBJ1-2; D uncertain. Deletions cut 5 bases from V and 8 bases from J, with 10 bases between. The V gene's germline CDR1 is SGDLS and CDR2 YYNGEE. There are 11 residues in the CDR3. The CDR3 bases are TGTGCCAGCAGTGCACCCACAGGCTACACCTTC. Encoded protein: CASSAPTGYTF.

This clone was detected a few times. The V call is TRBV9, the J call TRBJ1-1; D ambiguous. Germline CDR1 is SGDLS and CDR2 is YYNGEE. Deletions cut 3 bases from V and 4 bases from J, with 13 bases between. The CDR3 spans 14 residues. CDR3 amino acids: CASSAEGGSTEAFF. In nucleotides, the CDR3 is TGTGCCAGCAGCGCCGAAGGAGGATCCACTGAAGCTTTCTTT. Combining the CDR3 with reference TRBV9 and TRBJ1-1 gives the whole variable domain DSGVTQTPKHLITATGQRVTLRCSPRSGDLSVYWYQQSLDQGLQFLIQYYNGEERAKGNILERFSAQQFPDLHSELNLSSLELGDSALYFCASSAEGGSTEAFFGQGTRLTVV.

This clone was picked up a small number of times. The chain has TRBV7-9 and TRBJ2-7; TRBD1 matches 8 bases. The junction had 10 bases not matched to a gene; V was cut back by 5 bases and J by 4 bases. CDR1 and CDR2 (germline): SEHNR, FQNEAQ (reference sequence). The CDR3 is 15 amino acids. This CDR3 is CASSEPGQVPYEQYF. For the CDR3, the DNA is TGTGCCAGCAGCGAGCCGGGACAGGTTCCTTACGAGCAGTACTTC.

This clone came up a few times. CDR3 nucleotides: TGTGCCAGCAGTTCGGTCCCAACTAGCGGCACAGATACGCAGTATTTT. Its translation is CASSSVPTSGTDTQYF. The chain couples TRBV28 to TRBJ2-3, with 7 bases matching TRBD2. After removal of 4 bases from V and 1 base from J, the junction contained 8 bases not matched to a gene. CDR1 and CDR2 (germline): MDHEN, SYDVKM. CDR3 length equals 16 residues.

This sequence joins TRBV30 and TRBJ2-7; 8 bases match TRBD2. The junction had 4 bases not matched to a gene; V was cut back by 0 bases and J by 3 bases. Germline assignment: CDR1 GTSNPN and CDR2 SVGIG (reference sequence). The CDR3 covers 14 residues. CDR3 residues: CAWSVSGGGYEQYF. CDR3 in DNA: TGTGCCTGGAGTGTGAGCGGGGGTGGCTACGAGCAGTACTTC.

J is TRBJ2-6 and V is TRBV4-3; the match to TRBD1 covers 10 bases. This CDR3 spans 19 amino acids. After removal of 3 bases from V and 3 bases from J, the junction contained 11 bases not matched to a gene. CDR1 is LGHNA and CDR2 is YSLEER in the germline V gene. The CDR3 region is CASSQLPRTGGSGANVLTF. CDR3 in DNA: TGCGCCAGCAGCCAGTTACCTAGGACAGGGGGTAGTGGGGCCAACGTCCTGACTTTC.